The 17 T cell receptor beta chains reported below all come from one sample, sequenced in a study of T-cell reconstitution after alpha-beta-depleted transplantation in children. A TCRbeta library incorporating unique molecular identifiers was prepared. TCRdb re-called the PCR reads through MiXCR, storing one row per CDR3 protein. The sample contains about 830,000 distinct CDR3 sequences, less than 20% of which appear only once. The sequences come from PBMCs, mostly from graft donor cells, collected 360 days after TCRalphabeta/CD19-depleted stem cell transplant. Every receptor here comes from a male patient aged 10 to 17 who had a stem cell transplant for acute lymphoblastic leukemia, so the T cells may come from the graft donor.

On this clonotype: This may arise from a read error, as a much more abundant clone is one base away. The chain is built from TRBV29-1 and TRBJ2-7; tentatively, D is TRBD2 (5 bases). CDR3 size: 13 residues. Germline V gene data show CDR1 as SQVTM and CDR2 as ANQGSEA. V shed 6 bases and J shed 12 bases, with 24 bases lying between them. CDR3 amino acids: CSVGSGGPFQPYF. For the CDR3, the DNA is TGCAGCGTGGGCTCGGGCGGGCCTTTCCAGCCGTACTTC.

V and J are TRBV29-1 and TRBJ1-1; TRBD1 might be the D (6 bases). Germline V CDR1 and CDR2: SQVTM, ANQGSEA. The CDR3 extends over 16 amino acids. Trimming stripped 3 bases from V and 0 bases from J, with 17 bases between. The CDR3 loop reads CSVDLRGGAMNTEAFF. The CDR3 DNA sequence: TGCAGCGTTGATTTGCGCGGGGGCGCCATGAACACTGAAGCTTTCTTT.

This clonotype was detected ten times or more. The rearrangement uses TRBV4-2 and TRBJ2-7; D possibly corresponds to TRBD1 (6 bases). Germline CDR1 LGHNA, CDR2 YNFKEQ. The CDR3 loop spans 15 amino acids. Trimming pared 1 base from V and 4 bases from J, leaving 14 bases between. CDR3 loop: CASSQVSGQIYEQYF. As DNA, the CDR3 is TGTGCCAGCAGCCAAGTTTCAGGACAGATTTACGAGCAGTACTTC.

V gene TRBV6-5 combines with J gene TRBJ2-1; TRBD1 matches at 10 bases. Germline CDR1 is MNHEY and CDR2 is SVGAGI. J was trimmed by 7 bases and V by 2 bases; bases with no gene match: 5. The length of the CDR3 is 15 residues. The CDR3 nucleotides read TGTGCCAGCAGTTACCCCGGACAGGGGGAAAATGAGCAGTTCTTC. Its translation: CASSYPGQGENEQFF.

This clonotype was seen at least ten times. The chain recombines TRBV4-1 with TRBJ2-7, with TRBD2 matching 7 bases. The junction had 11 bases not matched to a gene; V was cut back by 2 bases and J by 13 bases. The CDR3 extends over 13 amino acids. Germline lookup yields CDR1 MGHRA and CDR2 YSYEKL. This chain's CDR3 is CASSQLGGGGRYF. The CDR3 nucleotides read TGCGCCAGCAGCCAACTAGGAGGCGGGGGTCGATACTTC.

This CDR3 is CASSVEPLDVYGYTF. The CDR3 coding sequence is TGCGCCAGCAGCGTGGAACCTCTGGACGTATATGGCTACACCTTC. The chain joins TRBV5-1 to TRBJ1-2; D uncertain. V dropped 4 bases and J dropped 5 bases, with 18 bases sitting between them. Per germline, CDR1 SGHRS and CDR2 YFSETQ. The CDR3 spans 15 residues.

The genes are TRBV12-3 or TRBV12-4 and TRBJ2-7; possibly TRBD1 for D (6 bases). The CDR3 runs to 13 residues. With 5 bases removed from V and 9 bases from J, the gap between germline ends came to 17 bases. CDR3 residues: CASSRPDRTGQYF. In DNA form, the CDR3 reads TGTGCCAGCAGTCGGCCCGACAGGACGGGGCAGTACTTC.

This sequence joins TRBV9 and TRBJ2-2; 10 bases are a match to TRBD1. CDR1 and CDR2 (germline): SGDLS, YYNGEE. V shed 0 bases and J 17 bases; nucleotides not matched to a gene: 16. The CDR3 length is 16 residues. The CDR3 nucleotides are TGTGCCAGCAGCGTAGGGGAGGGACAGGGGACTCCGGGCTGTTTTTTT. Its protein product is CASSVGEGQGTPGCFF.

The sample holds a few counts of this clonotype. The rearrangement uses TRBV15 and TRBJ2-1; D is tentatively TRBD1 or TRBD2 (5 bases each). Germline assignment: CDR1 LNHNV and CDR2 YYDKDF (reference sequence). V lost 3 bases to trimming and J lost 3 bases, with 15 bases between them. The CDR3 runs to 16 residues. CDR3 amino acids: CATSSSLGVGYNEQFF. In DNA, the CDR3 is TGTGCCACCAGCAGCTCCCTGGGGGTGGGCTACAATGAGCAGTTCTTC.

The sample holds a few counts of this clonotype. This chain links TRBV29-1 with TRBJ1-6; 8 nucleotides agree with TRBD1. Germline CDR1 and CDR2: SQVTM and ANQGSEA. V was pared by 6 bases and J by 6 bases, with 1 base of the junction left unmatched. The CDR3 contains 12 residues. CDR3 sequence: CSVRGLNSPLHF. In DNA, the CDR3 is TGCAGCGTCAGGGGGCTTAATTCACCCCTCCACTTT.

This clonotype was observed many times. The chain recombines TRBV5-1 with TRBJ1-1; no definite D call. Deletions cut 0 bases from V and 3 bases from J, with 12 bases between. The CDR3 extends over 15 amino acids. Per the germline V gene, CDR1 is SGHRS and CDR2 is YFSETQ. CDR3: CASSLAAAGDTEAFF. CDR3 sequence (DNA): TGCGCCAGCAGCTTGGCAGCCGCTGGGGACACTGAAGCTTTCTTT.

This clonotype appeared a few times. This rearrangement joins TRBV6-2 or TRBV6-3 to TRBJ1-2, with 12 bases fitting TRBD1. The trim removed 6 bases at V and 8 bases at J, leaving 4 bases unmatched. Germline CDR1 is MNHEY and CDR2 is SVGEGT. The length of the CDR3 is 13 residues. CDR3 loop: CASRSGTGGGYTF. The CDR3 bases are TGTGCCAGCAGATCCGGGACAGGGGGCGGCTACACCTTC.

The chain employs TRBV5-1 and TRBJ1-1; 7 bases are a match to TRBD1. Germline CDR1 and CDR2: SGHRS and YFSETQ. This CDR3 has 17 residues. The V gene end was trimmed by 2 bases and the J gene end by 2 bases; junction bases not matched to a gene: 12. The CDR3, as DNA: TGCGCCAGCAGCTTCTTTTCCGTGGGACAGCTTAACACTGAAGCTTTCTTT. Its protein product is CASSFFSVGQLNTEAFF.

The sample holds a few counts of this clonotype. CDR3 sequence (DNA): TGTGCCAGCAGACAGGGGGCGCCGTACGAGCAGTACTTC. The encoded protein is CASRQGAPYEQYF. The genes are TRBV6-6 and TRBJ2-7; 9 positions agree with TRBD1. Trimming at V came to 6 bases and at J to 4 bases, leaving 4 bases not matched to a gene. The CDR3 is 13 amino acids. Germline V gives CDR1 MNHNY, CDR2 SVGAGI (reference sequence).

J is TRBJ2-1 and V is TRBV5-1, with 8 bases fitting TRBD1. The CDR3 is made up of 12 amino acids. Per the germline V gene, CDR1 is SGHRS and CDR2 is YFSETQ. V lost 5 bases to trimming and J lost 10 bases; unmatched junction nucleotides: 5. For the CDR3, the DNA is TGCGCCAGCAGGTGGACAGGGCAGGAGCAGTTCTTC. Protein product: CASRWTGQEQFF.

The rearrangement uses TRBV12-3 or TRBV12-4 and TRBJ2-7; TRBD2 is a possible D gene (6 bases). With 3 bases removed from V and 1 base from J, the gap between germline ends came to 19 bases. This CDR3 region has 17 residues. The CDR3 reads CASSFPAGRKGSYEQYF. The CDR3 DNA follows: TGTGCCAGCAGTTTCCCTGCGGGGAGAAAGGGGTCCTACGAGCAGTACTTC.

The V call is TRBV4-1, the J call TRBJ2-7; 8 bases line up with TRBD1. V trimming: 4 bases; J trimming: 2 bases; junction bases outside the gene matches: 10. CDR1 and CDR2 from the germline V gene are MGHRA and YSYEKL. The CDR3 covers 16 residues. In nucleotides, the CDR3 is TGCGCCAGCAGCCTCGCAAGACAGGGGCCAGCCTACGAGCAGTACTTC. This sequence encodes CASSLARQGPAYEQYF.